These T cell receptor beta chains were read from a single sample in a study of shared clonotypes between healthy human individuals. The repertoire was sequenced with immunoSEQ multiplex PCR; TCRdb's copy has only in-frame clones and lacks some. Among around 720,000 clones, about three quarters were seen once, and the ten largest hold 1.5% to 2%. The sample was memory CD4+ T cells sorted from blood. Receptors were obtained from a woman aged 30 to 39 in good health. Both conserved end residues are part of each CDR3. The D gene is left open where the match is weak. Size values are once, few and many counts, or a class for expanded clones, and some rows have none.

v_gene	abundance	d_gene	j_gene	CDR3nt	CDR3aa
TRBV28	NA	NA	TRBJ1-1	TGTGCCAGCAGTCCCCCGGGGGCTACCGGGGCTAGAGCTTTCTTT	CASSPPGATGARAFF
TRBV27	NA	TRBD1	TRBJ2-3	TGTGCCAGCAGTTTAAGGACAGGGGGCACGTTATATACGCAGTATTTT	CASSLRTGGTLYTQYF
TRBV19	NA	NA	TRBJ1-1	TGTGCCAGTAGTCTGCGACGGGAGAGCACTGAAGCTTTCTTT	CASSLRRESTEAFF
TRBV6-1	NA	NA	TRBJ2-1	TGTGCCAGCAGTAGGGGGTCGTCGGGAAATGAGCAGTTCTTC	CASSRGSSGNEQFF
TRBV7-3	NA	NA	TRBJ2-6	TGTGCCAGCAGCTTAAATCAGAGGCCTGGGGCCAACGTCCTGACTTTC	CASSLNQRPGANVLTF
TRBV18	NA	NA	TRBJ2-7	TGTGCCAGCTCCCCGCTGGGGGTCTACGAGCAGTACTTC	CASSPLGVYEQYF
TRBV4-1	many	NA	TRBJ2-5	TGCGCCAGCAGCCAGGATCCAGGGACACGGAAGACCCAGTACTTC	CASSQDPGTRKTQYF
TRBV4-1	NA	TRBD1	TRBJ2-7	TGCGCCAGCAGCCGCCCGGGACAGGGGGCTCCGGAGCAGTACTTC	CASSRPGQGAPEQYF
TRBV5-5	once	NA	TRBJ2-2	TGTGCCAGCAGCTTGGTGACCCGGAACACCGGGGAGCTGTTTTTT	CASSLVTRNTGELFF
TRBV7-2	NA	NA	TRBJ1-2	TGTGCCAGCAGCCCCCGGACAGCGACTAACCTTTATGGCTACACCTTC	CASSPRTATNLYGYTF
TRBV6-6	NA	NA	TRBJ2-2	TGTGCCAGCAGTTACGGGTCGGGAACCGGGGAGCTGTTTTTT	CASSYGSGTGELFF
TRBV7-9	NA	NA	TRBJ2-3	TGTGCCAGCAGCTTAGTCGGGATAAGCACAGATACGCAGTATTTT	CASSLVGISTDTQYF
TRBV5-1	NA	NA	TRBJ2-2	TGCGCCAGCAGCTTAACAGGGTTAATTACCGGGGAGCTGTTTTTT	CASSLTGLITGELFF
TRBV5-1	NA	NA	TRBJ2-7	TGCGCCAGCAGCGTATTAGCGGACTCCTACGAGCAGTACTTC	CASSVLADSYEQYF
TRBV13	NA	NA	TRBJ2-3	TGTGCCAGCAGCTACGGAGCATATTCGATAGATACGCAGTATTTT	CASSYGAYSIDTQYF
TRBV28	NA	NA	TRBJ2-3	TGTGCCAGCAGTTCAGGGATGGCGACAGATACGCAGTATTTT	CASSSGMATDTQYF
TRBV7-3	once	NA	TRBJ2-1	TGTGCCAGCAGCTCGCAGACAGGATCTCAGTTCTTC	CASSSQTGSQFF
TRBV7-9	NA	NA	TRBJ1-4	TGTGCCAGCAGCTTAGTACAAGGCCCTGGTGAAAAACTGTTTTTT	CASSLVQGPGEKLFF
TRBV7-8	NA	NA	TRBJ1-1	TGTGCCAGCAGCCTCGACCGGGAGACTGAAGCTTTCTTT	CASSLDRETEAFF
TRBV23-1	NA	NA	TRBJ2-5	TGCGCCAGCAGTCTTCCTAGGCCTGGGGGCCGGGGGACCCAGTACTTC	CASSLPRPGGRGTQYF
TRBV4-1	NA	NA	TRBJ1-5	TGCGCCAGCAGCCAAATCGACAGAGACCATCAGCCCCAGCATTTT	CASSQIDRDHQPQHF
TRBV7-8	once	TRBD2	TRBJ2-1	TGTGCCAGCAGCCACGGGACTAGTGGCGAGCAGTTCTTC	CASSHGTSGEQFF
TRBV6-5	NA	NA	TRBJ2-7	TGTGCCAGCAGTTGGTCGACAGCCAGATACTACGAGCAGTACTTC	CASSWSTARYYEQYF
TRBV2	once	NA	TRBJ2-7	TGTGCCAGCAGTGACTCAGCGTACGAGCAGTACTTC	CASSDSAYEQYF
TRBV6-1	NA	NA	TRBJ2-1	TGTGCCAGCAGTGTTAGACTACTCTCCTACAATGAGCAGTTCTTC	CASSVRLLSYNEQFF
TRBV7-6	NA	TRBD2	TRBJ2-3	TGTGCCAGCAGCCTGACTAGCGGGAGGGATACGCAGTATTTT	CASSLTSGRDTQYF
TRBV27	once	TRBD2	TRBJ2-3	TGTGCCAGCAGTTCCGGGAGGGCCCGAACAGATACGCAGTATTTT	CASSSGRARTDTQYF
TRBV7-9	few	NA	TRBJ1-2	TGTGCCAGCAGCCGAGGAGACAGGAGTGGCTACACCTTC	CASSRGDRSGYTF
TRBV27	NA	NA	TRBJ1-2	TGTGCCAGCAGACCAGACAGGAACTATGGCTACACCTTC	CASRPDRNYGYTF
TRBV5-1	NA	TRBD1	TRBJ2-5	TGCGCCAGCAGCTTGGCAACAGGGGACGTAGAGACCCAGTACTTC	CASSLATGDVETQYF
TRBV6-6	once	NA	TRBJ2-7	TGTGCCAGCAGTAGAGGGGACGGCGGTAGGGACGAGCAGTACTTC	CASSRGDGGRDEQYF
TRBV28	few	TRBD2	TRBJ2-7	TGTGCCAGCAGTTTCCCGGGACTAGCGGGAGTATACGAGCAGTACTTC	CASSFPGLAGVYEQYF
TRBV7-2	NA	NA	TRBJ1-4	TGTGCCAGCAGCTTAGGTGCGGGCCCTAGGCTAACTAATGAAAAACTGTTTTTT	CASSLGAGPRLTNEKLFF
TRBV29-1	few	NA	TRBJ1-1	TGCAGCGGTGTACGGGACACTGAAGCTTTCTTT	CSGVRDTEAFF
TRBV6-6	NA	NA	TRBJ1-5	TGTGCCAGCAGTTACTACAGTAGCAATCAGCCCCAGCATTTT	CASSYYSSNQPQHF
TRBV20-1	NA	NA	TRBJ2-7	TGCAGTGCTCCCCTCTACGAGCAGTACTTC	CSAPLYEQYF
TRBV7-3	NA	NA	TRBJ1-6	TGTGCCAGCAGCTTACTAGACTATAATTCACCCCTCCACTTT	CASSLLDYNSPLHF
TRBV7-2	NA	NA	TRBJ2-7	TGTGCCAGCAGCTTAGGGTCCGGTCCGTACGAGCAGTACTTC	CASSLGSGPYEQYF
TRBV7-2	NA	NA	TRBJ2-5	TGTGCCAGCAGCTTTAGCAGGCCCTCCCAAGAGACCCAGTACTTC	CASSFSRPSQETQYF
TRBV7-6	NA	NA	TRBJ2-1	TGTGCCAGCAGACCGGCCGGGACGCAATACAATGAGCAGTTCTTC	CASRPAGTQYNEQFF
TRBV11-2	few	TRBD2	TRBJ2-1	TGTGCCAGCAGCTCGCGGACTAGCGGATTCTCCTACAATGAGCAGTTCTTC	CASSSRTSGFSYNEQFF
TRBV4-1	NA	NA	TRBJ1-5	TGCGCCAGCAGCCAATCCGGGGGGGACTCGGATCAGCCCCAGCATTTT	CASSQSGGDSDQPQHF
TRBV7-7	NA	TRBD1	TRBJ1-4	TGTGCCAGCAGCTTCGACAGGGGACCTAATGAAAAACTGTTTTTT	CASSFDRGPNEKLFF
TRBV27	NA	NA	TRBJ2-7	TGTGCCAGCACCCCCAAGGGGGGCAGGAGCTCCTACGAGCAGTACTTC	CASTPKGGRSSYEQYF
TRBV7-7	once	NA	TRBJ2-5	TGTGCCAGCAGCTTTTTCGAGGGATCTGGGGGAGCCCAGTACTTC	CASSFFEGSGGAQYF
TRBV7-2	NA	NA	TRBJ1-3	TGTGCCAGCAGCGGCGTAAGGACTGGAAACACCATATATTTT	CASSGVRTGNTIYF
TRBV6-5	many	TRBD1	TRBJ1-1	TGTGCCAGCAGACGACAGGGGAGAGCTTTCTTT	CASRRQGRAFF
TRBV27	once	NA	TRBJ1-4	TGTGCCAGAGACAGCATTGGGGAAAAACTGTTTTTT	CARDSIGEKLFF
TRBV21-1	once	NA	TRBJ2-1	TGTGCCAGCAGCAAAGGTGGAGGAGGGAATGAGCAGTTCTTC	CASSKGGGGNEQFF
TRBV28	NA	NA	TRBJ2-7	TGTGCCAGCAGTGTGGAGCGGTTAGCGCGGCAGTACTTC	CASSVERLARQYF
TRBV15	many	NA	TRBJ2-5	TGTGCCACCTCAGGGGTGGGAGAGACCCAGTACTTC	CATSGVGETQYF
TRBV5-5	NA	TRBD1	TRBJ2-5	TGTGCCAGCAGCTCCGGGACAGTAATATCTCAAGAGACCCAGTACTTC	CASSSGTVISQETQYF